These 30 T cell receptor beta chains were sequenced from one sample in a study of cytomegalovirus exposure and HLA in healthy donors (dated by TCRdb to about 2017). The library was obtained by the immunoSEQ multiplex PCR assay. A mixture of 60 forward primers for TCR Vbeta segments and 13 reverse primers for TCR Jbeta segments was used in the multiplex PCR. TCRdb retrieved this table from immuneACCESS and kept in-frame rearrangements only. Not all clones are present; in checked studies, unresolved V genes account for under half, and no reason is known for the remainder. This sample gives some 190,000 clones in total; about 85% of them show up just once. The top ten constitute 1.1% to 1.5% of the sample. Sequenced input: PBMCs. The origin of the receptors is a girl under 18 in good health and CMV-seropositive.

This chain links TRBV6-1 with TRBJ1-5; 7 nucleotides line up with TRBD1. The CDR3 runs 17 residues. Germline V CDR1 and CDR2: MNHNS, SASEGT. The V gene end was trimmed by 4 bases and the J gene end by 4 bases; junction bases not matched to a gene: 13. This CDR3 reads CASSAKLGQVKNQPQHF. CDR3 coding DNA: TGTGCCAGCAGTGCCAAGCTAGGACAGGTGAAAAATCAGCCCCAGCATTTT.

In the case of this clone: The same CDR3 arises from other DNA sequences in this sample as well. This sequence joins TRBV6-6 and TRBJ2-7; 9 nucleotides align to TRBD1. The CDR3 runs 15 residues. The J segment lost 6 bases and the V segment lost 2 bases, leaving 8 bases of the junction unmatched. CDR1 and CDR2 from the germline V gene are MNHNY and SVGAGI (reference sequence). The CDR3 region is CASSYTGGGGGEQYF. For the CDR3, the DNA is TGTGCCAGCAGTTACACAGGGGGCGGGGGTGGCGAGCAGTACTTC.

The chain joins TRBV12-5 to TRBJ2-5; D is perhaps TRBD2 (6 bases). Trimming removed 7 bases at V and 2 bases at J, with 14 bases between. This CDR3 is built from 14 residues. CDR1 is LGHNT, CDR2 FRNRAP, per germline. CDR3 protein: CASALSGPQETQYF. The DNA of the CDR3 is TGTGCTAGTGCTCTTAGCGGACCACAAGAGACCCAGTACTTC.

The gene calls are TRBV10-1 and TRBJ1-5; D unclear. The germline gives CDR1 WNHNN, CDR2 SYGVQD (reference sequence). With 10 bases removed from V and 0 bases from J, the gap between germline ends came to 19 bases. The CDR3 is made up of 16 amino acids. CDR3 amino acids: CAIITRVPYSNQPQHF. Here the CDR3 DNA reads TGCGCCATTATCACCCGGGTTCCTTATAGCAATCAGCCCCAGCATTTT.

The CDR3 here is CASSITPGNEQFF. CDR3 bases: TGTGCCAGTAGTATAACCCCCGGCAATGAGCAGTTCTTC. The gene calls are TRBV19 and TRBJ2-1; no reliable D call. Germline CDR1 LNHDA, CDR2 SQIVND (reference sequence). The CDR3 has 13 residues. Trimming removed 2 bases at V and 6 bases at J, with 8 bases between.

The chain is built from TRBV10-2 and TRBJ2-7, with 10 positions matching TRBD1. The CDR3 loop spans 15 amino acids. V shed 4 bases and J 0 bases; nucleotides not matched to a gene: 3. CDR1 is WSHSY and CDR2 is SAAADI in the germline V gene. The CDR3 bases are TGCGCCAGCAGTGTAGGGACAGGGGCCTCCTACGAGCAGTACTTC. Translating gives CASSVGTGASYEQYF.

The chain carries TRBV5-4 and TRBJ2-7; D is possibly TRBD2 (5 bases). The CDR3 is made up of 13 amino acids. Trimming shortened V by 4 bases and J by 9 bases, and 17 bases separated the two germline ends. Looked up from germline, CDR1 is SGHNT and CDR2 is YYREEE (reference sequence). CDR3 loop: CASSSSSYGGQYF. CDR3 nucleotides: TGTGCCAGCAGCAGCTCTAGCTACGGCGGGCAGTACTTC. The whole variable domain, remainder taken from reference TRBV5-4 and TRBJ2-7, is ETGVTQSPTHLIKTRGQQVTLRCSSQSGHNTVSWYQQALGQGPQFIFQYYREEENGRGNFPPRFSGLQFPNYSSELNVNALELDDSALYLCASSSSSYGGQYFGPGTRLTVT.

V usage is TRBV2 and J usage is TRBJ2-7, with D maybe TRBD2 (6 bases). Trimming pared 6 bases from V and 6 bases from J, leaving 15 bases between. The CDR3 sequence is 13 residues long. The germline V gene has CDR1 SNHLY and CDR2 FYNNEI. The CDR3 region is CASSGGPLSEQYF. As DNA, the CDR3 is TGTGCCAGCAGCGGGGGACCCCTTTCCGAGCAGTACTTC.

This clone was seen just once. The genes are TRBV7-9 and TRBJ1-1; 7 bases are shared with TRBD1. The CDR3 spans 12 residues. V dropped 5 bases and J dropped 7; count of bases not matched to a gene: 4. Germline CDR1 reads SEHNR; CDR2 reads FQNEAQ (reference sequence). CDR3 nucleotides: TGTGCCAGCAGCCGCAACAGGGGTGAAGCTTTCTTT. Its translation: CASSRNRGEAFF.

The chain links TRBV9 to TRBJ2-3, with a weak D call TRBD2 (6 bases). From germline, CDR1 is SGDLS and CDR2 YYNGEE. V lost 2 bases and J lost 0, with 10 bases in between. This CDR3 region has 15 residues. The CDR3 sequence is CASSVIAASTDTQYF. Written as DNA, the CDR3 is TGTGCCAGCAGCGTTATAGCGGCTAGCACAGATACGCAGTATTTT.

The chain links TRBV6-1 to TRBJ2-1; D is ambiguous. In germline, CDR1 is MNHNS, CDR2 SASEGT. The CDR3 spans 16 residues. V was clipped by 2 bases and J by 3 bases, with 14 bases between them. The CDR3 reads CASSEQRSLDYNEQFF. Written as DNA, the CDR3 is TGTGCCAGCAGTGAACAACGGAGTCTGGACTACAATGAGCAGTTCTTC.

The chain combines TRBV5-1 with TRBJ2-1, with 9 bases aligning to TRBD2. CDR1 and CDR2 (germline): SGHRS, YFSETQ. This CDR3 contains 16 residues. Trimming removed 5 bases from V and 7 bases from J; junction bases left unmatched: 13. The CDR3 DNA sequence: TGCGCCAGCAGAGGAGATAGGACTAGCGTAGGGAATGAGCAGTTCTTC. This sequence encodes CASRGDRTSVGNEQFF. The full variable domain, with the rest looked up from reference TRBV5-1 and TRBJ2-1, is KAGVTQTPRYLIKTRGQQVTLSCSPISGHRSVSWYQQTPGQGLQFLFEYFSETQRNKGNFPGRFSGRQFSNSRSEMNVSTLELGDSALYLCASRGDRTSVGNEQFFGPGTRLTVL.

The rearrangement joins TRBV9 to TRBJ2-1; D possibly corresponds to TRBD1 (5 bases). Trimming took 3 bases from V and 6 from J, leaving 7 bases between them. Germline CDR1 reads SGDLS; CDR2 reads YYNGEE. CDR3 length: 12 residues. This CDR3 is CASSGGLNEQFF. DNA of the CDR3: TGTGCCAGCAGCGGGGGCCTCAATGAGCAGTTCTTC.

A remark on this clone: The identical CDR3 is also encoded by other nucleotide sequences in the sample. The chain recombines TRBV7-2 with TRBJ2-5; D is perhaps TRBD1 (5 bases). The germline V gene encodes CDR1 SGHTA and CDR2 FQGNSA. The CDR3 covers 18 residues. Trimming stripped 0 bases from V and 1 base from J, with 18 bases between. CDR3: CASSLALVWGGGQETQYF. In DNA form, the CDR3 reads TGTGCCAGCAGCTTAGCGCTTGTCTGGGGCGGCGGCCAAGAGACCCAGTACTTC.

This clone occurred once. The chain links TRBV19 to TRBJ2-1, with D perhaps matching TRBD1 (5 bases). Germline V gene data show CDR1 as LNHDA and CDR2 as SQIVND (reference sequence). Trimming pared 5 bases from V and 0 bases from J, leaving 8 bases between. This CDR3 region has 14 residues. This chain's CDR3 is CASSQGFSYNEQFF. The CDR3 DNA reads TGTGCCAGTAGTCAGGGATTCTCCTACAATGAGCAGTTCTTC.

This chain links TRBV25-1 with TRBJ2-2, with 7 positions matching TRBD1. The CDR3 has 14 residues. J lost 7 bases, V lost 10 bases, and 12 bases had no gene match. Germline V gives CDR1 MGHDK, CDR2 SYGVNS. CDR3 nucleotides: TGTGCCACCAATACAGGGGACCTCGGCGGGGAGCTGTTTTTT. It yields the protein CATNTGDLGGELFF.

The V and J genes are TRBV7-2 and TRBJ2-7; maybe TRBD2 (6 bases). CDR1 is SGHTA and CDR2 is FQGNSA in the germline V gene. Trimming left V 1 base short and J 2 bases short, with 12 bases between. This CDR3 spans 15 amino acids. The chain's CDR3 is CASSLVRAGTYEQYF. DNA of the CDR3: TGTGCCAGCAGCTTAGTTCGAGCGGGCACCTACGAGCAGTACTTC.

In this sample, this clone turned up a few times. The V gene is TRBV19, the J gene TRBJ2-3; 7 bases fit TRBD2. The CDR3 runs 15 residues. CDR1 and CDR2 (germline): LNHDA, SQIVND (reference sequence). The trim removed 6 bases at V and 5 bases at J, leaving 11 bases unmatched. The CDR3 loop reads CASRREGRAIDTQYF. The CDR3 DNA sequence: TGTGCCAGTAGGAGAGAAGGGAGGGCCATAGATACGCAGTATTTT.

This clone was seen a handful of times. The genes are TRBV7-6 and TRBJ2-5; the D gene is possibly TRBD2 (5 bases). This CDR3 comprises 14 residues. Germline values: CDR1 SGHVS, CDR2 FNYEAQ. V was clipped by 7 bases and J by 2 bases, with 14 bases between them. The CDR3 sequence is CASNLGIHQETQYF. CDR3 coding DNA: TGTGCCAGCAACCTCGGGATTCATCAAGAGACCCAGTACTTC.

The rearrangement uses TRBV30 and TRBJ1-1; 7 bases fit TRBD1. Germline CDR1 GTSNPN, CDR2 SVGIG (reference sequence). Trimming cost V 3 bases and J 4 bases; bases outside gene matches: 8. This CDR3 has 14 residues. The chain's CDR3 is CAWSSGGSLTEAFF. DNA of the CDR3: TGTGCCTGGAGCTCAGGGGGGTCGCTCACTGAAGCTTTCTTT.

V is TRBV25-1 and J is TRBJ2-5, with 15 bases fitting TRBD2. The closer fit of TRBJ2-7 to the DNA end suggests the J call may be wrong. The CDR3 covers 16 residues. Germline lookup yields CDR1 MGHDK and CDR2 SYGVNS. Here the CDR3 reads CASSEGTSGRTYEQYF. CDR3 nucleotides: TGTGCCAGCAGTGAAGGGACTAGCGGGAGGACCTACGAGCAGTACTTC.

The rearrangement uses TRBV7-2 and TRBJ2-1; tentatively, D is TRBD1 (6 bases). Germline loops: CDR1 SGHTA, CDR2 FQGNSA. The CDR3 is made up of 12 amino acids. The V end lost 6 bases, the J end lost 10 bases, and 13 bases lay between the germline ends. The chain's CDR3 is CASRPSRGEQFF. The CDR3 nucleotides are TGTGCCAGCAGACCGAGCAGGGGAGAGCAGTTCTTC.

The chain is built from TRBV6-1 and TRBJ2-1; D ambiguous. This CDR3 contains 13 residues. CDR1 is MNHNS, CDR2 SASEGT, per germline. The V and J ends lost 0 bases and 3 bases respectively, with 3 bases between them. The CDR3 coding sequence is TGTGCCAGCAGTGAAGCACACTACAATGAGCAGTTCTTC. Translated: CASSEAHYNEQFF.

The V and J genes are TRBV9 and TRBJ2-7, with D perhaps matching TRBD2 (5 bases). This CDR3 is built from 16 residues. Trimming stripped 3 bases from V and 3 bases from J, with 19 bases between. Germline values: CDR1 SGDLS, CDR2 YYNGEE. CDR3 amino acids: CASSAGVGERVYEQYF. For the CDR3, the DNA is TGTGCCAGCAGCGCCGGAGTCGGGGAGAGAGTCTACGAGCAGTACTTC. The full variable domain, in which reference TRBV9 and TRBJ2-7 provide the parts outside the CDR3, is DSGVTQTPKHLITATGQRVTLRCSPRSGDLSVYWYQQSLDQGLQFLIQYYNGEERAKGNILERFSAQQFPDLHSELNLSSLELGDSALYFCASSAGVGERVYEQYFGPGTRLTVT.

J is TRBJ2-1 and V is TRBV7-9; 7 positions agree with TRBD2. Germline V gene lookup returns CDR1 SEHNR and CDR2 FQNEAQ (reference sequence). The CDR3 length is 14 residues. The ends lost 5 bases at V and 7 bases at J; junction bases unmatched: 8. CDR3 DNA: TGTGCCAGCAGCGTAGGACTAGTAGAGAATGAGCAGTTCTTC. It specifies CASSVGLVENEQFF.

There are a few counts of this clone. CDR3 in amino acids: CASSWREGHLREQFF. CDR3 bases: TGTGCCAGCTCATGGCGGGAGGGCCATTTACGTGAGCAGTTCTTC. This chain connects TRBV18 to TRBJ2-1, with 9 bases matching TRBD2. Unmatched junction bases numbered 11, after V lost 5 bases and J lost 9 bases. The CDR3 loop spans 15 amino acids. Germline lookup yields CDR1 KGHSH and CDR2 LQKENI.

This rearrangement joins TRBV4-1 to TRBJ2-1; TRBD2 aligns across 7 bases. The CDR3 length is 16 residues. CDR1 is MGHRA and CDR2 is YSYEKL in the germline V gene. Trimming took 0 bases from V and 4 from J; bases not matched to a gene: 6. CDR3 protein: CASSQDGGVVYNEQFF. The CDR3 nucleotides are TGCGCCAGCAGCCAAGATGGGGGGGTAGTTTACAATGAGCAGTTCTTC.

This chain connects TRBV28 to TRBJ1-4, with D tentatively TRBD1 (5 bases). The CDR3 length is 15 residues. V was shortened by 3 bases and J by 8 bases, with 16 bases between the two germline ends. The V gene's germline CDR1 is MDHEN and CDR2 SYDVKM. Here the CDR3 DNA reads TGTGCCAGCAGTTTCGCGCGGGGCGCGGAGGAAAAACTGTTTTTT. Its protein is CASSFARGAEEKLFF.

J is TRBJ2-7 and V is TRBV11-2; D may be TRBD1 (6 bases). This CDR3 is built from 13 residues. Germline V gives CDR1 SGHAT, CDR2 FQNNGV. Trimming shortened V by 6 bases and J by 11 bases, and 20 bases separated the two germline ends. The CDR3 reads CASRDPARGRKYF. The CDR3 nucleotides read TGTGCCAGCAGGGACCCCGCGAGGGGGAGAAAGTACTTC.

Worth noting for this clone: Other DNA variants within this sample encode the same CDR3. The chain links TRBV2 to TRBJ1-4; D is ambiguous. The CDR3 has 15 amino acids. Looked up from germline, CDR1 is SNHLY and CDR2 is FYNNEI. The V end was cut by 1 base, the J end by 7 bases, with 13 bases between. CDR3 protein: CASSEEGGNFEKLFF. The CDR3 DNA sequence: TGTGCCAGCAGTGAAGAGGGAGGGAATTTTGAAAAACTGTTTTTT.